This TCR beta chain was sequenced during a study of cytomegalovirus exposure and HLA in healthy donors. 13 Jbeta primers and 60 Vbeta primers were used for the PCR. As processed by the authors: In a later analysis, the count reached 80 million or so unique TCR beta chains, with around 11 million shared. The repertoire was sequenced with immunoSEQ multiplex PCR; TCRdb's copy has only in-frame clones and lacks some. That table is the source of V, J and clone size, and D and trimming were worked out from the DNA. The sample holds around 130,000 clones; over 75% are singletons and the top ten take approximately 1.2%. With V trimmed by 5 bases and J by 7 bases, 9 bases remained unmatched. The CDR3 covers 15 residues. Germline CDR1 is SEHNR and CDR2 is FQNEAQ (reference sequence). A few counts support this clone.

Specimen: PBMCs. The V gene is TRBV7-9, the J gene TRBJ1-4, with 8 bases matching TRBD1. The TCR originated in a man aged 50-59 years in good health and CMV-seronegative. This CDR3 is CASSERTGRREKLFF. In DNA, the CDR3 is TGTGCCAGCAGCGAGCGGACAGGGCGCCGTGAAAAACTGTTTTTT.